Below, one TCR beta chain is given with its context. Its antigen is still unknown. No qualities accompany the bases; no much larger clone lies one base away. Ends trimmed: V by 8 bases, J by 4 bases; bases unmatched to a gene: 13. Taken from cysteine to phenylalanine, the CDR3 has 17 residues. The retained sequence is limited to the CDR3, 51 bases, with the frame set at the first base. This sample was taken from a study of CD8 T cells in Susac syndrome (dated by TCRdb to the late 2010s). Background on the whole study: Repertoire sequencing was used to test whether CD8+ T cell activation and differentiation in Susac syndrome was antigen driven. The clonality of the CD8+ T cell repertoire was compared across approximately 11 healthy donors, some 14 Susac syndrome patients and about 16 multiple sclerosis patients.

RNA was extracted using the RNeasy kit, and about 0.45 to 1 ug of the RNA was reverse transcribed with random hexamers. The immunoSEQ multiplex PCR assay, which covers 54 Vbeta and 13 Jbeta segments, was used to amplify TCR beta CDR3 regions. PCR amplification bias was corrected using a synthetic template baseline for primer optimization and computational correction. The published analysis was carried out like this. Reads were annotated to V, D and J genes per IMGT and analyzed with immunoSEQ Analyzer, keeping only productive sequences. To calculate clonality, Shannon entropy was normalized by log2 of the number of productive unique sequences and then subtracted from one. For each patient and control, public and private clones were evaluated within the 100 most prevalent clones. Clones were defined as Susac-specific if absent from the healthy and MS cohorts, from some 1,000 published viral clones and from other ImmuneACCESS disease sequences. TCRdb reworked the public reads: Q25 trimming with fastp, MiXCR clone assembly, productive beta chains retained. One record per CDR3 amino acid sequence lists the most common genes and DNA. These V and J calls derive from TCRdb rather than the authors' analysis. A total of about 430,000 distinct CDR3 sequences appear in this sample, 85% to 90% of them only once. The ten largest account for more than 0.09% of the sample.

High-throughput TCR beta sequencing profiled peripheral blood CD8+ and CD4+ T cells from healthy donors, Susac syndrome patients and multiple sclerosis patients. Treatment-naive patients with stable or active relapsing-remitting disease fulfilling revised McDonald criteria were used as multiple sclerosis controls. Bulk CD8+ and CD4+ T cells were purified magnetically by negative isolation, whereas CD8+ TEMRA cells were enriched by FACS. Blood was drawn into EDTA tubes, processed within 24 hours, and PBMCs were isolated by density gradient centrifugation. PBMCs intended for TCR sequencing were frozen in liquid nitrogen and were later thawed in a 37 degrees C water bath. Purity of sorted or isolated CD4+, CD8+ and CD8+ TEMRA cells was at least 90%. Paper-wide results and their limitations: The number of individuals in the TCR sequencing and HLA analysis was recognized as being relatively small.

Sequencing used CD8+ T cells from PBMCs. Recombination connected TRBV12-3 or TRBV12-4 to TRBJ2-7; TRBD2 matches 14 bases in the middle. The receptor comes from a human donor with multiple sclerosis. The CDR3 protein: CASAQTGLAGVIYEQYF. The bases are TGTGCCAGCGCCCAAACGGGACTAGCGGGAGTTATATACGAGCAGTACTTC.